This T cell receptor (beta chain) was obtained from a study of T-cell reconstitution after alpha-beta-depleted transplantation in children. Preparing the TCRbeta library involved the use of unique molecular identifiers. Using its own MiXCR run on the PCR reads, TCRdb lists one record per CDR3 protein. The table lists roughly 120,000 distinct CDR3 sequences, 23% of them singletons. V was pared by 0 bases and J by 3 bases, with 14 bases between. In germline, CDR1 is DFQATT, CDR2 SNEGSKA (reference sequence). The CDR3 is made up of 15 amino acids. This clonotype was picked up many times. Antigen: not known. Whole-study findings and limits: Expanded graft clones numbering several hundred reportedly gave rise to alpha-beta T cells about two months after transplant.

The receptor's source is a male patient between 2 and 10 years old who had a stem cell transplant for chronic granulomatous disease, so the T cells may come from the graft donor. The source was PBMCs, mostly from graft donor cells, collected 180 days after TCRalphabeta/CD19-depleted stem cell transplant. The chain is built from TRBV20-1 and TRBJ2-5; D is unclear. The CDR3 sequence is CSARETTSGEETQYF. The DNA of the CDR3 is TGCAGTGCTAGAGAGACAACTTCGGGCGAAGAGACCCAGTACTTC.